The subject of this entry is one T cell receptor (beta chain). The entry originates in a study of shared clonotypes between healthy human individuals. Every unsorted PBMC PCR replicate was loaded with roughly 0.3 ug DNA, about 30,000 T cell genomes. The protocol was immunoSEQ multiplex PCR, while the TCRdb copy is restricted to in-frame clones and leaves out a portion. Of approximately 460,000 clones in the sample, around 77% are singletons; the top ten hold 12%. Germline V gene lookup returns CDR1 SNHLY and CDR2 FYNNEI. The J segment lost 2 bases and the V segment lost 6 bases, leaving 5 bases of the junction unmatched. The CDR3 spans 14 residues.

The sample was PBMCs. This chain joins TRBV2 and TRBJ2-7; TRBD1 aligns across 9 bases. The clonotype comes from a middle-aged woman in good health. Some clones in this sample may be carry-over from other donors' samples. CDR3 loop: CASSSRQGAYEQYF. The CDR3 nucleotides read TGTGCCAGCAGCTCTCGACAGGGGGCCTACGAGCAGTACTTC.